Each of the 2 T cell receptor beta chains below was sequenced from the same sample in a study of T-cell memory formation after mild COVID-19. TCRdb called the 5' RACE reads again in MiXCR, with one record for every CDR3 protein. The table lists about half a million distinct CDR3 sequences, 18% of them singletons. What was sequenced was PBMCs or a T cell subset sorted from them (not recorded which). These receptors all stem from an adult woman who had mild COVID-19 (a few samples of this study predate the infection). Cell type and time point are not known.

The rearrangement joins TRBV11-1 to TRBJ2-1; D tentatively reads TRBD1 or TRBD2 (5 bases each). The length of the CDR3 is 14 residues. Germline values: CDR1 SGHAT, CDR2 FQDESV (reference sequence). Trimming shortened V by 5 bases and J by 3 bases, and 11 bases separated the two germline ends. CDR3 sequence (DNA): TGTGCCAGCAGCCCCCGGGACCGCTACAATGAGCAGTTCTTC. Encoded protein: CASSPRDRYNEQFF.

This clonotype was detected ten times or more. This sequence joins TRBV5-5 and TRBJ1-5, with 9 nucleotides matching TRBD1. The CDR3 covers 16 residues. Per the germline V gene, CDR1 is SGHKS and CDR2 is YYEKEE (reference sequence). The J segment lost 0 bases and the V segment lost 4 bases, leaving 5 bases of the junction unmatched. As DNA, the CDR3 is TGTGCCAGCAGCCGGGACAGGGCTAATAGCAATCAGCCCCAGCATTTT. It codes for CASSRDRANSNQPQHF.